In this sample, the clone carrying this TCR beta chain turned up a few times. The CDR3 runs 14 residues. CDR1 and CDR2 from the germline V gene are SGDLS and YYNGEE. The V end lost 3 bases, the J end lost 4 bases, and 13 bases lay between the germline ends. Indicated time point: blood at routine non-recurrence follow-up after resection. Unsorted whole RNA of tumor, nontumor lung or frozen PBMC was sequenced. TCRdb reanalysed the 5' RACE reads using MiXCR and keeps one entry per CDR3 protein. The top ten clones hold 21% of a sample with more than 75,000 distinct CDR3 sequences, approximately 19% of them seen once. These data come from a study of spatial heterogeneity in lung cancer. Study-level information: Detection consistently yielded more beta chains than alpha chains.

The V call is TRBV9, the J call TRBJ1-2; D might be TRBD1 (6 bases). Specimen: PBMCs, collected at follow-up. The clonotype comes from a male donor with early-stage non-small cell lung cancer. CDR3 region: CASSGRGGFYGYTF. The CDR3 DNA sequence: TGTGCCAGCAGCGGGAGAGGGGGATTCTATGGCTACACCTTC.